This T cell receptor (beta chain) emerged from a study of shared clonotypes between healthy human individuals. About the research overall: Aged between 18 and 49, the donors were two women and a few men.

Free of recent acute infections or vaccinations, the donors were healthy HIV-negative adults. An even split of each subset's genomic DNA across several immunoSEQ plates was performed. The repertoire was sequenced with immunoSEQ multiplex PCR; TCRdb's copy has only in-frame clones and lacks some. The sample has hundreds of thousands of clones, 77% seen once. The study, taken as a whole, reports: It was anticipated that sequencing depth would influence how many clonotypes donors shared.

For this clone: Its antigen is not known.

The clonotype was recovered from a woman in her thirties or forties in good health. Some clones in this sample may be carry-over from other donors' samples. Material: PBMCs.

In nucleotides, the CDR3 is TGTGCCAGTAGTATCCTACAGGGGCTGGCCTACGAGCAGTACTTC. Protein sequence: CASSILQGLAYEQYF. V is TRBV19 and J is TRBJ2-7, with 7 bases identical to TRBD1. Germline values: CDR1 LNHDA, CDR2 SQIVND (reference sequence). This CDR3 is built from 15 residues. Trimming took 3 bases from V and 2 from J; bases not matched to a gene: 7.